A single sample is the source of the 18 T cell receptor beta chains below, sequenced in a study of blood T cells in healthy people across ages. Then a second PCR, running about 7 to 11 cycles, was carried out with a sample-barcoded 5' primer and a J-beta primer mix. One entry per CDR3 protein, called by TCRdb with MiXCR from the 5' RACE reads. This table holds about 1.8 million distinct CDR3 sequences, 49% found once. Sample: blood. The receptors here all came from a woman between 35 and 50 years old in good health.

This clonotype was seen once. The chain has TRBV2 and TRBJ2-3; D uncertain. CDR1 is SNHLY and CDR2 is FYNNEI in the germline V gene. The V end lost 7 bases, the J end lost 6 bases, and 14 bases lay between the germline ends. CDR3 size: 13 residues. The CDR3 spells CASTRPPGDTQYF. CDR3 nucleotide sequence: TGTGCCAGCACCAGGCCCCCCGGGGATACGCAGTATTTT.

This chain links TRBV7-2 with TRBJ2-5; TRBD2 aligns across 9 bases. The V gene's germline CDR1 is SGHTA and CDR2 FQGNSA. This CDR3 is built from 18 residues. V trimming: 4 bases; J trimming: 2 bases; junction bases outside the gene matches: 14. The CDR3 DNA is TGTGCCAGCAGCTCCCCTCAGGGAGCGGGGGGAAGACAAGAGACCCAGTACTTC. Translating gives CASSSPQGAGGRQETQYF.

The chain recombines TRBV5-1 with TRBJ2-7; 7 nucleotides align to TRBD1. Germline V lookup: CDR1 SGHRS, CDR2 YFSETQ. Trimming cost V 4 bases and J 5 bases; bases outside gene matches: 9. The CDR3 runs to 14 residues. In nucleotides, the CDR3 is TGCGCCAGCAGCACGGGACAGTCGAGCAACGAGCAGTACTTC. Amino acid sequence: CASSTGQSSNEQYF. Together with reference TRBV5-1 and TRBJ2-7, the CDR3 gives the full variable domain: KAGVTQTPRYLIKTRGQQVTLSCSPISGHRSVSWYQQTPGQGLQFLFEYFSETQRNKGNFPGRFSGRQFSNSRSEMNVSTLELGDSALYLCASSTGQSSNEQYFGPGTRLTVT.

This chain joins TRBV7-9 and TRBJ1-1; D uncertain. V dropped 5 bases and J dropped 2 bases, with 12 bases sitting between them. Germline V gene sequence: CDR1 SEHNR, CDR2 FQNEAQ (reference sequence). CDR3 length equals 14 residues. This CDR3 is CASSEHQDNTEAFF. In DNA form, the CDR3 reads TGTGCCAGCAGCGAACACCAGGACAACACTGAAGCTTTCTTT.

J is TRBJ2-1 and V is TRBV7-2; perhaps TRBD1 as D (5 bases). The CDR3 is 17 amino acids. V lost 1 base to trimming and J lost 0 bases, with 13 bases between them. Germline V gene sequence: CDR1 SGHTA, CDR2 FQGNSA. The CDR3 nucleotides are TGTGCCAGCAGCTTAGTGGCAGTTAGGGGCTCCTACAATGAGCAGTTCTTC. Translating gives CASSLVAVRGSYNEQFF.

V usage is TRBV20-1 and J usage is TRBJ2-5; possibly TRBD2 for D (6 bases). The CDR3 runs 15 residues. V was pared by 3 bases and J by 0 bases, with 14 bases between. Germline lookup yields CDR1 DFQATT and CDR2 SNEGSKA (reference sequence). Here the CDR3 reads CSARYSRGNQETQYF. DNA of the CDR3: TGCAGTGCTAGGTACTCGCGGGGAAACCAAGAGACCCAGTACTTC.

The chain recombines TRBV6-1 with TRBJ2-5, with D perhaps matching TRBD2 (6 bases). V lost 3 bases and J 1 base, leaving 9 bases between the germline ends. This CDR3 is built from 14 residues. Germline V gives CDR1 MNHNS, CDR2 SASEGT. The CDR3 DNA reads as TGTGCCAGCAGTGACCCCGGGAGCCAAGAGACCCAGTACTTC. Translated, it gives CASSDPGSQETQYF.

This clonotype has just a few counts. This chain connects TRBV6-1 to TRBJ1-2; D unclear. The V gene lost 7 bases and the J gene lost 8 bases, with 8 bases spanning the gap. Germline V gene data show CDR1 as MNHNS and CDR2 as SASEGT. The CDR3 loop spans 10 amino acids. In DNA form, the CDR3 reads TGTGCCAGCAATAATGGAGGCTACACCTTC. It is translated as CASNNGGYTF.

This clonotype has a handful of counts. The chain couples TRBV7-8 to TRBJ2-7; 7 bases match TRBD1. The J call may be in error: the DNA end matches TRBJ2-5 better. The CDR3 runs 17 residues. Per the germline V gene, CDR1 is SGHVS and CDR2 is FQNEAQ. CDR3 sequence: CASSSIPSGTVGETQYF. As DNA, the CDR3 is TGTGCCAGCAGCTCCATCCCATCCGGGACAGTGGGCGAGACCCAGTACTTC.

The rearrangement links TRBV20-1 to TRBJ2-7; 8 nucleotides match TRBD2. The CDR3 runs to 14 residues. Germline V gene lookup returns CDR1 DFQATT and CDR2 SNEGSKA (reference sequence). V was clipped by 5 bases and J by 1 base; unmatched bases: 7. CDR3 loop: CSAFSGVRSYEQYF. CDR3 nucleotides: TGCAGTGCTTTTAGCGGGGTCCGGTCCTACGAGCAGTACTTC.

The chain has TRBV10-3 and TRBJ2-1; D remains unclear. Germline assignment: CDR1 ENHRY and CDR2 SYGVKD. Trimming took 4 bases from V and 0 from J, leaving 13 bases between them. The CDR3 sequence is 16 residues long. The CDR3 loop is CAISGSLEFSYNEQFF. Here the CDR3 DNA reads TGTGCCATCAGTGGGTCGTTGGAATTCTCCTACAATGAGCAGTTCTTC.

This clonotype was detected a few times. The chain combines TRBV4-1 with TRBJ1-2; 10 bases are a match to TRBD1. The ends lost 4 bases at V and 8 bases at J; junction bases unmatched: 7. CDR1 and CDR2 from the germline V gene are MGHRA and YSYEKL. The CDR3 has 14 amino acids. The CDR3 protein is CASSPGQGVRGYTF. The DNA of the CDR3 is TGCGCCAGCAGCCCTGGACAGGGGGTGAGAGGCTACACCTTC.

The V gene is TRBV5-1, the J gene TRBJ2-1; 8 bases match TRBD2. Germline-derived CDR1 and CDR2 are SGHRS and YFSETQ. This CDR3 has 16 amino acids. V trimming: 3 bases; J trimming: 2 bases; junction bases outside the gene matches: 7. CDR3 DNA sequence: TGCGCCAGCAGCTCTCGGACTAGCAGACCCTACAATGAGCAGTTCTTC. Encoded protein: CASSSRTSRPYNEQFF. The full variable domain, completed using reference TRBV5-1 and TRBJ2-1, is KAGVTQTPRYLIKTRGQQVTLSCSPISGHRSVSWYQQTPGQGLQFLFEYFSETQRNKGNFPGRFSGRQFSNSRSEMNVSTLELGDSALYLCASSSRTSRPYNEQFFGPGTRLTVL.

The V and J genes are TRBV29-1 and TRBJ1-2; tentatively, D is TRBD1 (6 bases). CDR3 length: 11 residues. Trimming took off 6 bases at V and 7 bases at J, with 12 bases between the two ends. Germline V gene lookup returns CDR1 SQVTM and CDR2 ANQGSEA. The CDR3 DNA is TGCAGCGTCCTACAGGGCTCTGGCTACACCTTC. This translates into CSVLQGSGYTF.

This clonotype showed up just a few times. The V and J genes are TRBV20-1 and TRBJ1-2, with D maybe TRBD1 (6 bases). CDR3 size: 13 residues. Germline CDR1 and CDR2: DFQATT and SNEGSKA (reference sequence). Trimming took off 8 bases at V and 2 bases at J, with 15 bases between the two ends. The CDR3 loop is CSTPRTANYGYTF. The CDR3 region has the DNA TGCAGTACCCCGAGGACAGCCAACTATGGCTACACCTTC.

This clonotype has a single count. The chain couples TRBV20-1 to TRBJ1-6; D may be TRBD1 (6 bases). The germline V gene has CDR1 DFQATT and CDR2 SNEGSKA (reference sequence). This CDR3 is built from 11 residues. Trimming removed 5 bases at V and 12 bases at J, with 11 bases between. The CDR3 spells CSARTGQPLHF. The CDR3 bases are TGCAGTGCTCGAACAGGGCAACCCCTCCACTTT.

The V and J genes are TRBV7-9 and TRBJ2-1; D may match TRBD1 or TRBD2 (5 bases each). The germline V gene has CDR1 SEHNR and CDR2 FQNEAQ (reference sequence). This CDR3 spans 12 amino acids. V was trimmed by 5 bases and J by 14 bases, leaving 16 bases between them. The CDR3 DNA is TGTGCCAGCAGCCTCGGGACGGGGCTAAAGTTCTTC. It encodes CASSLGTGLKFF.

The chain is built from TRBV12-3 or TRBV12-4 and TRBJ2-1; 16 bases are a match to TRBD2. There are 15 residues in the CDR3. After removal of 6 bases from V and 9 bases from J, the junction contained 5 bases not matched to a gene. CDR3 bases: TGTGCCAGCAGGGGACTAGCGGGGGGGCCCTTTGAGCAGTTCTTC. It encodes CASRGLAGGPFEQFF.